The 13 T cell receptor beta chains given below trace back to one sample, sequenced in a study of Ad26.COV2.S vaccination and SARS-CoV-2 variants. Treatment noted: 19 received Ad26.COV2.S at low or high dose, single or two shots; about 5 received placebo; per-sample allocation not given. Specimens were obtained on day 63 following the first vaccine or placebo injection. Using immunoSEQ multiplex PCR, the repertoire was profiled, and TCRdb retains in-frame clones only, with some absent. This table holds about 480,000 clones, around 88% found once. This specimen was peripheral blood, taken in a trial of Ad26.COV2.S vaccine versus placebo. The receptors come from a person aged 18-65 years who received the Ad26.COV2.S COVID-19 vaccine or a placebo.

The chain recombines TRBV30 with TRBJ1-6; a possible D gene is TRBD1 (5 bases). The CDR3 consists of 17 residues. The germline gives CDR1 GTSNPN, CDR2 SVGIG (reference sequence). The V gene lost 3 bases and the J gene lost 4 bases, with 19 bases spanning the gap. For the CDR3, the DNA is TGTGCCTGGAGCCCTGGGACCCCCTTGGGATATAATTCACCCCTCCACTTT. Translated, it gives CAWSPGTPLGYNSPLHF.

The J gene is TRBJ2-7, the V gene TRBV27; D may be TRBD1 or TRBD2 (5 bases each). The CDR3 has 14 residues. Trimming removed 6 bases from V and 2 bases from J, with 14 bases in between. CDR1 and CDR2 from the germline V gene are MNHEY and SMNVEV (reference sequence). Here the CDR3 DNA reads TGTGCCAGCAGGGCCGGGACCTCGACCTACGAGCAGTACTTC. Its translation is CASRAGTSTYEQYF.

This chain connects TRBV28 to TRBJ1-2; the match to TRBD1 covers 9 bases. The J segment lost 2 bases and the V segment lost 7 bases, leaving 5 bases of the junction unmatched. The CDR3 loop spans 14 amino acids. Germline V gene data show CDR1 as MDHEN and CDR2 as SYDVKM. CDR3: CASTTGGTNYGYTF. The CDR3 bases are TGTGCCAGCACAACAGGGGGCACAAACTATGGCTACACCTTC.

The chain couples TRBV5-1 to TRBJ2-3, with 9 bases that match TRBD1. The length of the CDR3 is 14 residues. The germline V gene has CDR1 SGHRS and CDR2 YFSETQ. V shed 0 bases, J shed 6 bases, and the junction held 2 bases outside the gene matches. The CDR3 DNA is TGCGCCAGCAGCTTGGGTGACAGGGGGGATACGCAGTATTTT. This translates into CASSLGDRGDTQYF.

The gene calls are TRBV9 and TRBJ1-1; no firm D call. The CDR3 extends over 14 amino acids. The germline gives CDR1 SGDLS, CDR2 YYNGEE. The V end lost 0 bases, the J end lost 2 bases, and 8 bases lay between the germline ends. The CDR3 reads CASSVGGINTEAFF. The CDR3 nucleotides are TGTGCCAGCAGCGTAGGAGGGATCAACACTGAAGCTTTCTTT.

This clone was detected only once. The sample contains more than one DNA sequence encoding this CDR3. The CDR3 nucleotides read TGTGCCAGCAGTTTGGGGCAGAACACTGAAGCTTTCTTT. This gives the protein CASSLGQNTEAFF. The chain employs TRBV12-3 or TRBV12-4 and TRBJ1-1, with a weak D call TRBD1 (5 bases). V was shortened by 3 bases and J by 1 base, with 6 bases between the two germline ends. The CDR3 extends over 13 amino acids.

The table lists this clone with a count of one. V is TRBV27 and J is TRBJ2-7, with TRBD2 as a possible D gene (6 bases). Per germline, CDR1 MNHEY and CDR2 SMNVEV (reference sequence). This CDR3 is built from 15 residues. V was pared by 4 bases and J by 7 bases, with 20 bases between. CDR3 nucleotide sequence: TGTGCCAGCAGTTATCAGACAACGGGAGTGGGTGAGCAGTACTTC. Translated, it gives CASSYQTTGVGEQYF.

This sequence joins TRBV18 and TRBJ2-4, with 9 bases identical to TRBD1. The germline CDR1 and CDR2 sequences are KGHSH and LQKENI. This CDR3 spans 15 amino acids. The J segment lost 4 bases and the V segment lost 6 bases, leaving 7 bases of the junction unmatched. The CDR3 DNA follows: TGTGCCAGCTCTCCAAGTGGACAGGGGAAAAACATTCAGTACTTC. Translated: CASSPSGQGKNIQYF.

The chain carries TRBV4-3 and TRBJ1-2, with TRBD1 as a possible D gene (5 bases). CDR1 and CDR2 (germline): LGHNA, YSLEER. With 0 bases removed from V and 2 bases from J, the gap between germline ends came to 10 bases. This CDR3 region has 15 residues. CDR3 coding DNA: TGCGCCAGCAGCCAAGATCAGACAGCCAACTATGGCTACACCTTC. Protein sequence: CASSQDQTANYGYTF.

CDR3 residues: CASSPWPQETQYF. The CDR3 region has the DNA TGTGCCAGCTCACCCTGGCCCCAAGAGACCCAGTACTTC. The chain recombines TRBV18 with TRBJ2-5; no firm D call. V lost 3 bases and J 1 base, leaving 6 bases between the germline ends. Germline loops: CDR1 KGHSH, CDR2 LQKENI. This CDR3 region has 13 residues.

The V call is TRBV6-5, the J call TRBJ2-7; D perhaps matches TRBD2 (6 bases). The germline V and J ends were trimmed by 10 bases and 3 bases, with 16 bases remaining between them. Germline loops: CDR1 MNHEY, CDR2 SVGAGI. The CDR3 consists of 13 residues. The CDR3 sequence: CATEGPGGYEQYF. Written as DNA, the CDR3 is TGTGCCACGGAGGGTCCCGGAGGCTACGAGCAGTACTTC.

This chain uses TRBV7-6 with TRBJ2-3; no firm D call. The CDR3 extends over 16 amino acids. Germline lookup yields CDR1 SGHVS and CDR2 FNYEAQ. Trimming removed 2 bases from V and 3 bases from J, with 15 bases in between. The DNA of the CDR3 is TGTGCCAGCAGCTTACTTGGGGATTCTAGAACAGATACGCAGTATTTT. Protein sequence: CASSLLGDSRTDTQYF. The complete variable domain, with remaining parts taken from reference TRBV7-6 and TRBJ2-3, reads GAGVSQSPRYKVTKRGQDVALRCDPISGHVSLYWYRQALGQGPEFLTYFNYEAQQDKSGLPNDRFSAERPEGSISTLTIQRTEQRDSAMYRCASSLLGDSRTDTQYFGPGTRLTVL.

This chain links TRBV7-6 with TRBJ2-3, with 11 bases aligning to TRBD2. This CDR3 has 17 amino acids. The V gene end was trimmed by 2 bases and the J gene end by 5 bases; junction bases not matched to a gene: 9. Germline CDR1 SGHVS, CDR2 FNYEAQ. CDR3 in DNA: TGTGCCAGCAGCTTATATTCTGTAACTAGCGGGAGAGATACGCAGTATTTT. Its translation is CASSLYSVTSGRDTQYF.